This TCR beta chain was identified in a study of T cell responses to AZD1222 COVID-19 vaccine. In the study overall: Second doses that came at about 4 or about 12 weeks were put together.

Study-level findings and limits: Females made up more of the donors, who were largely white British, and clonal diversity may have come out too low. Spike-spanning, vaccine-associated CD4 TCRs were dominant at 160-218 and 743-854.

TCRdb keeps only in-frame clones here, not all; method: immunoSEQ multiplex PCR. The sample has some 120,000 clones; around 87% are singletons. Germline loops: CDR1 WNHNN, CDR2 SYGVQD (reference sequence). V dropped 4 bases and J dropped 1 base, with 16 bases sitting between them. This CDR3 has 17 residues. Worth noting for this clone: What it recognizes is unknown.

The chain employs TRBV10-1 and TRBJ2-2; D is perhaps TRBD1 (6 bases). The receptor's source is an adult in good health. This specimen consisted of peripheral blood, obtained on day 0 of AZD1222 vaccination. Here the CDR3 DNA reads TGCGCCAGCAGTGGACCCCTGGGGGCCCTGAACACCGGGGAGCTGTTTTTT. Residues: CASSGPLGALNTGELFF.